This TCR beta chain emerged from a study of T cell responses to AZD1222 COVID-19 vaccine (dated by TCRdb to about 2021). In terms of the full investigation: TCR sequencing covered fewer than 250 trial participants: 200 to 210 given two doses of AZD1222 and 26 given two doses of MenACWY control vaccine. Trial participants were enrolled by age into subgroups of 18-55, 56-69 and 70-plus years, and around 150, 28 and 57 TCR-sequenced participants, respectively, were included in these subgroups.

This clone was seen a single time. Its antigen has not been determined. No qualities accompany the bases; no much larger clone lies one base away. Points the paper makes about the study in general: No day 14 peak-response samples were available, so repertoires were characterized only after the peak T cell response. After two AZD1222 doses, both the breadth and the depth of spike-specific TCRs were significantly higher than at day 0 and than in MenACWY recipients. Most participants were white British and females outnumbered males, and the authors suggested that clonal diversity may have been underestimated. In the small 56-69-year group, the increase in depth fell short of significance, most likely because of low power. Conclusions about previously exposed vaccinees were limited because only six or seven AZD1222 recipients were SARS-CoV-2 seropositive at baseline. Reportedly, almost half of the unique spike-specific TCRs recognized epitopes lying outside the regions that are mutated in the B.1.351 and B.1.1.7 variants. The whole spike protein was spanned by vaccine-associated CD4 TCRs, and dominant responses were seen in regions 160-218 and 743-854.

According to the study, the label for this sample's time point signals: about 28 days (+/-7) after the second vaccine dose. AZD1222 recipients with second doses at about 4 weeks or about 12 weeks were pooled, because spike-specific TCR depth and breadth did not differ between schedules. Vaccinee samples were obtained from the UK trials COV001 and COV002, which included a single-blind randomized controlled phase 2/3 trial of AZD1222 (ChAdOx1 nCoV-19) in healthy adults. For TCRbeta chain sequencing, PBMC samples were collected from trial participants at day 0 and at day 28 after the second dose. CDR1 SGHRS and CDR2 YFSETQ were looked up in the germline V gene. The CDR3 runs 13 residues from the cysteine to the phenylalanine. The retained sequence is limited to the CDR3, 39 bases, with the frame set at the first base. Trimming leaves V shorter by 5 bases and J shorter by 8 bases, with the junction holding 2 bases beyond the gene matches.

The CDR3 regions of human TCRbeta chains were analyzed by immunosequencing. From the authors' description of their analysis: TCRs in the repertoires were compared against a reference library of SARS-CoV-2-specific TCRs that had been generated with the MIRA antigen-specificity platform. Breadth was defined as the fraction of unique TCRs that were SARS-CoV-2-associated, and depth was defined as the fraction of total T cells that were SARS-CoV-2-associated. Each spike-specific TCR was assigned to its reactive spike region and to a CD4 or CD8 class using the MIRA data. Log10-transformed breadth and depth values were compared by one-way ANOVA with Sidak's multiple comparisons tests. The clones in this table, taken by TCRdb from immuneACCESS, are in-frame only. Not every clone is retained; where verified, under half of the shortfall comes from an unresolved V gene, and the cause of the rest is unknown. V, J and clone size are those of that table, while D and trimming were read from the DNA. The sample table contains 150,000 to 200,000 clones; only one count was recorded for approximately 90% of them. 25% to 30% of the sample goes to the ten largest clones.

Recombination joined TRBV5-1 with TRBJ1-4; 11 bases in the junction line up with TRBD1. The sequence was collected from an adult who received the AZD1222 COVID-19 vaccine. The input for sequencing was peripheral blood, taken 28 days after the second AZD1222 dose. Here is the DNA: TGCGCCAGCAGTGGACAGGGGGCAGAAAAACTGTTTTTT. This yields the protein CASSGQGAEKLFF.